Below are 17 T cell receptor beta chains sequenced from a single sample in a study of monozygotic twins with inflammatory bowel disease. TCRdb reprocessed the 5' RACE reads, with one entry per CDR3 protein and no DNA. This repertoire comprises some 450,000 distinct CDR3 sequences; its ten largest clones make up approximately 2.4%. Sequencing input: blood. The receptors come from a human donor with ulcerative colitis or Crohn's disease, or a healthy co-twin of an affected twin (not recorded which).

The gene calls are TRBV6-6 and TRBJ1-2. Germline V gene data show CDR1 as MNHNY and CDR2 as SVGAGI (reference sequence). The CDR3 is 12 residues long. CDR3 region: CASSYGGGGYTF.

V usage is TRBV5-1 and J usage is TRBJ2-1; TCRdb selects TRBD2, and the lack of DNA leaves this call unchecked. The germline gives CDR1 SGHRS, CDR2 YFSETQ. The length of the CDR3 is 14 residues. Here the CDR3 reads CASSLETGPAMRFF.

The CDR3 protein is CASSDDGLADNEQFF. The chain is built from TRBV11-2 and TRBJ2-1; no DNA is available, so the TRBD2 call from TCRdb remains unchecked. CDR1 SGHAT and CDR2 FQNNGV come from the germline V gene. The CDR3 runs to 15 residues.

The V call is TRBV19, the J call TRBJ2-2; the TCRdb D gene call, TRBD1, has no DNA to confirm it. CDR1 LNHDA and CDR2 SQIVND come from the germline V gene (reference sequence). The CDR3 runs to 16 residues. CDR3 sequence: CASSLQGAGDTGELFF.

The V gene is TRBV18, the J gene TRBJ1-5; TCRdb reports TRBD1, a call that lacks DNA to check it against. The length of the CDR3 is 16 residues. Germline values: CDR1 KGHSH, CDR2 LQKENI. CDR3 in amino acids: CASSRGNQENNQPQHF.

The chain has TRBV20-1 and TRBJ1-2. This CDR3 comprises 13 residues. CDR1 DFQATT and CDR2 SNEGSKA come from the germline V gene (reference sequence). CDR3 loop: CSTISLPAYGYTF.

The chain uses TRBV6-1 and TRBJ1-5; the TCRdb D gene call, TRBD1, has no DNA to confirm it. The CDR3 totals 17 residues. Germline assignment: CDR1 MNHNS and CDR2 SASEGT. CDR3 sequence reads: CASRPQGVQGGNQPQHF.

This rearrangement joins TRBV28 to TRBJ2-1; TCRdb gives TRBD2 as the D gene, but with no DNA this cannot be confirmed. Germline CDR1 and CDR2: MDHEN and SYDVKM. The CDR3 is 16 amino acids. CDR3 amino acids: CASSHLGSKSYNEQFF.

The rearrangement uses TRBV27 and TRBJ2-7; TCRdb proposes TRBD1, but this gene call is untestable without DNA. Germline CDR1 MNHEY, CDR2 SMNVEV (reference sequence). CDR3 length: 13 amino acids. The CDR3 spells CASRDRGSYEQYF.

The CDR3 is CASSLDPGVEKLFF. V gene TRBV5-1 combines with J gene TRBJ1-4; TCRdb's D gene call, TRBD1, goes unchecked for lack of DNA. Germline CDR1 and CDR2: SGHRS and YFSETQ. CDR3 length equals 14 residues. Full variable domain (outside the CDR3, taken from reference TRBV5-1 and TRBJ1-4): KAGVTQTPRYLIKTRGQQVTLSCSPISGHRSVSWYQQTPGQGLQFLFEYFSETQRNKGNFPGRFSGRQFSNSRSEMNVSTLELGDSALYLCASSLDPGVEKLFFGSGTQLSVL.

The chain combines TRBV28 with TRBJ2-6. CDR3 length: 13 residues. The germline CDR1 and CDR2 sequences are MDHEN and SYDVKM. CDR3 region: CASMPSGANVLTF. Combining the CDR3 with reference TRBV28 and TRBJ2-6 gives the whole variable domain DVKVTQSSRYLVKRTGEKVFLECVQDMDHENMFWYRQDPGLGLRLIYFSYDVKMKEKGDIPEGYSVSREKKERFSLILESASTNQTSMYLCASMPSGANVLTFGAGSRLTVL.

V and J are TRBV20-1 and TRBJ2-1; TCRdb's D call, TRBD2, is unchecked because there is no DNA. CDR1 and CDR2 from the germline V gene are DFQATT and SNEGSKA (reference sequence). The CDR3 extends over 20 amino acids. The CDR3 loop reads CSASLRRGSLLAGERNEQFF.

CDR3 loop: CSARVTGQGFGNTIYF. The J gene is TRBJ1-3, the V gene TRBV20-1; the TCRdb call, TRBD1, lacks DNA for checking. Germline V gives CDR1 DFQATT, CDR2 SNEGSKA (reference sequence). The CDR3 is made up of 16 amino acids.

J is TRBJ2-2 and V is TRBV3-1. The CDR3 spans 13 residues. Germline V gene data show CDR1 as LGHDT and CDR2 as YNNKEL (reference sequence). CDR3 sequence: CASSQPPRVELFF.

The gene calls are TRBV15 and TRBJ2-3. The CDR3 spans 17 residues. Germline-derived CDR1 and CDR2 are LNHNV and YYDKDF (reference sequence). This CDR3 reads CATSRGLAAISTDTQYF.

The V call is TRBV4-1, the J call TRBJ1-6. CDR1 is MGHRA and CDR2 is YSYEKL in the germline V gene. The CDR3 sequence is 18 residues long. CDR3 in amino acids: CASSQEDFSSSYNSPRHF.

This rearrangement joins TRBV7-9 to TRBJ1-4; lacking DNA, the TRBD1 call made by TCRdb goes unchecked. This CDR3 is built from 17 residues. The germline gives CDR1 SEHNR, CDR2 FQNEAQ (reference sequence). The CDR3 reads CASSLGQGILRSEKLFF.